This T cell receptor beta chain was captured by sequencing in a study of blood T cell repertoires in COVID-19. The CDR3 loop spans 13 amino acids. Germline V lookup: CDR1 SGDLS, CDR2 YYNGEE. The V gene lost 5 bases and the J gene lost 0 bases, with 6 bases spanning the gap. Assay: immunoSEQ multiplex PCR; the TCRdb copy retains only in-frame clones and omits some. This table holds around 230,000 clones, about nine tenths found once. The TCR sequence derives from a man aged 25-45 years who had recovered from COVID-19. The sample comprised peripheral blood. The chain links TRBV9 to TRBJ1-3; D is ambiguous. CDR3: CASRNSSGNTIYF. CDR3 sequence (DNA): TGTGCCAGCAGGAACTCCTCTGGAAACACCATATATTTT.